This T cell receptor beta chain appears in the sequencing data of a study of OX40 agonist ivuxolimab in advanced cancers. Notes on the study in general: By week 6 at 0.1 to 3.0 mg/kg, blood CD4+ and CD8+ T cells had expanded clonally.

About this clone itself: Its antigen is still unknown.

TCRdb keeps only in-frame clones here, not all; method: immunoSEQ multiplex PCR. The sample includes 55,000 or so clones, about 86% of them seen just once. Germline assignment: CDR1 SQVTM and CDR2 ANQGSEA. V was pared by 6 bases and J by 7 bases, with 13 bases between. CDR3 length equals 12 residues. The sequencing used CD4+ or CD8+ T cells sorted from blood, collected in a trial of the OX40 agonist ivuxolimab. The J gene is TRBJ1-5, the V gene TRBV29-1, with D maybe TRBD1 (5 bases). The clonotype comes from an adult with an advanced solid tumor such as melanoma, head and neck, liver or kidney cancer. DNA for the CDR3: TGCAGCGTCGCCCAGGGTGACCAGCCCCAGCATTTT. Translated: CSVAQGDQPQHF.